This TCR beta chain was recovered during a study of ipilimumab plus nivolumab after autologous stem cell transplantation. Profiled with immunoSEQ multiplex PCR; TCRdb holds only in-frame clones, not every one. The table records a few thousand clones, about 80% of them present only once. Starting 14 to 28 days after autologous transplant, ipilimumab 1 mg/kg was given. The clonotype was recovered from a male donor with primary mediastinal lymphoma. The specimen was PBMCs, collected in a trial of ipilimumab plus nivolumab as post-transplant consolidation.

Written as DNA, the CDR3 is TGTGCCAGCAGCCTGACAGAGACCCAGTACTTC. Protein product: CASSLTETQYF. The gene calls are TRBV5-5 and TRBJ2-5, with no clear D. The CDR3 is made up of 11 amino acids. Between the trimmed V and J ends, which lost 4 bases and 4 bases, there was a span of 5 bases. CDR1 SGHKS and CDR2 YYEKEE come from the germline V gene (reference sequence).